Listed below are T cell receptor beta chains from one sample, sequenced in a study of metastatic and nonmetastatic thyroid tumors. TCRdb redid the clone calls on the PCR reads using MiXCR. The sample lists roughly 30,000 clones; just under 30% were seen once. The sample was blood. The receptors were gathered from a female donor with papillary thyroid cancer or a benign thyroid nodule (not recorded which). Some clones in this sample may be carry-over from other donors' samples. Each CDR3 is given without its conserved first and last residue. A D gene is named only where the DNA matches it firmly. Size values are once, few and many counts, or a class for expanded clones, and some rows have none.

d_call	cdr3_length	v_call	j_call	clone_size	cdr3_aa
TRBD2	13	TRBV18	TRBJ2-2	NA	ASSPRTSRDGELF
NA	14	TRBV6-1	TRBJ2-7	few	ASTHGGSPSSYEQY
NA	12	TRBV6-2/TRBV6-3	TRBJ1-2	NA	AIRNPALSYGYT
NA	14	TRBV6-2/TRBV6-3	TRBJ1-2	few	ASSYGLTGMAYGYT
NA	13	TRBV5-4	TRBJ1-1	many	ASSFEGARATEAF
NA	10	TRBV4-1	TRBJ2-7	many	ASSQTLGEQY
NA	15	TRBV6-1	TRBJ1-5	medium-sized	ASSPRGRGGSNQPQH
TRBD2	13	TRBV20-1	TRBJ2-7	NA	SAEPGRGTSGEQY
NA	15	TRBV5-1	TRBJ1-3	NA	ASSLDNRDGSGNTIY
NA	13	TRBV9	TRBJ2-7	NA	ASSVDKQISHEQY